This is a list of T cell receptor beta chains from one sample in a study of T cell changes during pregnancy in multiple sclerosis. Only in-frame clones appear in the TCRdb table, and some are missing; sequencing was by immunoSEQ multiplex PCR. This sample has around 51,000 clones, with 93% found just once. The material sequenced was peripheral blood, taken in the second trimester of pregnancy. The source is a female donor with multiple sclerosis, enrolled in a pregnancy study. Each CDR3 is given with its conserved first and last residue. A D gene is named only where the DNA matches it firmly. Clone size, where shown, is once, few, many, or a class for clones that have expanded.

>-|TRBV9|-|TRBJ1-2
TGTGCCAGCAGCGCATTATATGGCGGGGACTACACCTTC
CASSALYGGDYTF
>-|TRBV7-7|-|TRBJ1-2
TGTGCTGTTGGAGGACTCTATGGCTACACCTTC
CAVGGLYGYTF
>TRBD1|TRBV6-1|once|TRBJ2-7
TGTGCCAGCAGTTTCCGACAGGGGGCCTACGAGCAGTACTTC
CASSFRQGAYEQYF
>TRBD2|TRBV9|-|TRBJ2-1
TGTGCCAGCAGCGTAGACCGCGGGAGGGGCTACAATGAGCAGTTCTTC
CASSVDRGRGYNEQFF
>TRBD2|TRBV7-9|-|TRBJ2-7
TGTGCCAGCAGCTTAGCAGGCGGGAGGTCTGGCGAGCAGTACTTC
CASSLAGGRSGEQYF
>TRBD1|TRBV11-2|few|TRBJ2-3
TGTGCCAGCAGCGAGGGCAGGGGGCCAGATACGCAGTATTTT
CASSEGRGPDTQYF
>-|TRBV11-2|once|TRBJ1-1
TGTGCCAGCAGCTTAGTGGCAGGGGTGAATACTGAAGCTTTCTTT
CASSLVAGVNTEAFF
>TRBD2|TRBV29-1|-|TRBJ2-1
TGCAGCGGGGGACTAGCGGGAGGGGTCGAGCACAATGAGCAGTTCTTC
CSGGLAGGVEHNEQFF
>-|TRBV4-3|-|TRBJ2-7
TGCGCCAGCAGCCAAGATACAGGGACCAACGAGCAGTACTTC
CASSQDTGTNEQYF
>TRBD2|TRBV28|-|TRBJ2-3
TGTGCCAGCAGTTTGGTGGGACTAGCGGGAGGAGATACGCAGTATTTT
CASSLVGLAGGDTQYF
>-|TRBV7-9|-|TRBJ2-7
TGTGCCAGCAGCACTACTGGCTCCTACGAGCAGTACTTC
CASSTTGSYEQYF
>-|TRBV21-1|once|TRBJ1-5
TGTGCCAGCACCTTTCTAACCGGGACAGGGGAAAAACAGCCCCAGCATTTT
CASTFLTGTGEKQPQHF
>-|TRBV7-9|few|TRBJ2-1
TGTGCCTTCAGGACTTTATCCTACAATGAGCAGTTCTTC
CAFRTLSYNEQFF
>-|TRBV11-2|-|TRBJ1-3
TGTGCCAGCAGCGCGACAGGAGTAGGAGGAAACACCATATATTTT
CASSATGVGGNTIYF
>-|TRBV6-4|-|TRBJ2-1
TGTGCCAGCAGTGACTGGGGCGGGATCCCCCCCAATGAGCAGTTCTTC
CASSDWGGIPPNEQFF